The 9 T cell receptor beta chains below were found in one sample sequenced in a study of cytomegalovirus exposure and HLA in healthy donors. Profiled with immunoSEQ multiplex PCR; TCRdb holds only in-frame clones, not every one. The profile shows about 150,000 clones, around 83% of them singletons. Material: PBMCs. Source of these receptors: a human donor in good health.

This rearrangement joins TRBV5-1 to TRBJ2-1, with D maybe TRBD1 (5 bases). With 4 bases removed from V and 5 bases from J, the gap between germline ends came to 13 bases. Looked up from germline, CDR1 is SGHRS and CDR2 is YFSETQ. The CDR3 sequence is 14 residues long. CDR3 residues: CASSRGETDNEQFF. The DNA for the CDR3 is TGCGCCAGCAGCAGGGGTGAAACCGACAATGAGCAGTTCTTC.

This rearrangement joins TRBV13 to TRBJ2-7, with TRBD2 matching 8 bases. V trimming: 4 bases; J trimming: 4 bases; junction bases outside the gene matches: 9. This CDR3 region has 15 residues. Germline lookup yields CDR1 PRHDT and CDR2 FYEKMQ (reference sequence). This chain's CDR3 is CASSSLAGGSYEQYF. The DNA of the CDR3 is TGTGCCAGCAGCTCCCTTGCGGGGGGAAGTTACGAGCAGTACTTC.

The chain is built from TRBV13 and TRBJ1-1; D is undetermined. Germline values: CDR1 PRHDT, CDR2 FYEKMQ (reference sequence). This CDR3 spans 19 amino acids. V dropped 2 bases and J dropped 1 base, with 23 bases sitting between them. CDR3 DNA sequence: TGTGCCAGCAGCTTATTCCACAAAAATGCCCGTACAGAGAACACTGAAGCTTTCTTT. Its translation: CASSLFHKNARTENTEAFF.

This chain connects TRBV7-3 to TRBJ1-2, with TRBD1 matching over 7 bases. In germline, CDR1 is SGHTA, CDR2 FQGTGA. Trimming at V came to 0 bases and at J to 4 bases, leaving 5 bases not matched to a gene. CDR3 length equals 15 residues. The CDR3 loop reads CASSLTGTESYGYTF. CDR3 DNA: TGTGCCAGCAGCTTAACGGGGACAGAGAGCTATGGCTACACCTTC.

V usage is TRBV5-1 and J usage is TRBJ1-5, with TRBD1 matching 10 bases. CDR1 and CDR2 from the germline V gene are SGHRS and YFSETQ. The CDR3 has 14 amino acids. The V and J ends lost 3 bases and 4 bases, in that order; junction bases with no gene match: 1. The CDR3 here is CASSSGQGNQPQHF. CDR3 nucleotide sequence: TGCGCCAGCAGCTCGGGACAGGGGAATCAGCCCCAGCATTTT.

The chain combines TRBV30 with TRBJ2-3, with D perhaps matching TRBD1 (6 bases). The V end was cut by 2 bases, the J end by 6 bases, with 9 bases between. Germline V CDR1 and CDR2: GTSNPN, SVGIG (reference sequence). The length of the CDR3 is 12 residues. This CDR3 reads CAWSSRGDTQYF. The CDR3 nucleotides are TGTGCCTGGAGTTCGAGGGGGGATACGCAGTATTTT.

The V gene is TRBV9, the J gene TRBJ2-3; TRBD1 agrees at 7 bases. This CDR3 comprises 15 residues. The germline V gene encodes CDR1 SGDLS and CDR2 YYNGEE. Trimming removed 1 base from V and 0 bases from J; junction bases left unmatched: 2. The CDR3 is CASSVQGVSTDTQYF. CDR3 bases: TGTGCCAGCAGCGTACAGGGGGTTAGCACAGATACGCAGTATTTT.

This clone turned up a few times. The chain has TRBV29-1 and TRBJ1-1; 9 nucleotides match TRBD1. CDR1 is SQVTM and CDR2 is ANQGSEA in the germline V gene. The CDR3 spans 13 residues. Unmatched junction bases numbered 4, after V lost 1 base and J lost 7 bases. The CDR3 loop reads CSVEGTGDLEAFF. The CDR3 nucleotides read TGCAGCGTTGAAGGGACAGGGGACCTTGAAGCTTTCTTT.

The chain has TRBV7-2 and TRBJ2-1; D possibly corresponds to TRBD2 (7 bases). V lost 0 bases and J lost 9, with 18 bases in between. Germline lookup yields CDR1 SGHTA and CDR2 FQGNSA. CDR3 length equals 16 residues. The CDR3 loop reads CASSLARASGGGEQFF. CDR3 sequence (DNA): TGTGCCAGCAGCTTAGCGCGGGCTAGCGGAGGGGGTGAGCAGTTCTTC.